What follows are 24 T cell receptor beta chains derived from one specimen sequenced in a study of T cells in Graves' hyperthyroidism and ophthalmopathy. Amplification yielded TCR beta CDR3 regions, with RNA transcripts as the source. The HTBI set primed first-round TCR CDR3 RT-PCR. Using its own MiXCR run on the multiplex PCR reads, TCRdb lists one record per CDR3 protein. In the table there are some 700,000 distinct CDR3 sequences, roughly 17% of which are singletons. The sequencing sample was made of blood. The source is a man aged 50-60 years with Graves' hyperthyroidism.

This clonotype occurred a few times. This sequence joins TRBV6-2 or TRBV6-3 and TRBJ2-2, with 11 bases matching TRBD1. Germline V gene sequence: CDR1 MNHEY, CDR2 SVGEGT. V lost 5 bases and J lost 4; bases outside the gene matches: 0. The CDR3 sequence is 14 residues long. CDR3 nucleotide sequence: TGTGCCAGCAGTGGGACAGGGGGCACCGGGGAGCTGTTTTTT. It is translated as CASSGTGGTGELFF.

This clonotype was observed a few times. The chain recombines TRBV7-2 with TRBJ1-2; D call uncertain. The CDR3 totals 14 residues. Germline assignment: CDR1 SGHTA and CDR2 FQGNSA. V gave up 2 bases and J gave up 2 bases, with 9 bases separating them. The CDR3 loop is CASSLKADNYGYTF. DNA of the CDR3: TGTGCCAGCAGCTTAAAGGCGGACAACTATGGCTACACCTTC.

This clonotype came up many times. The chain is built from TRBV7-2 and TRBJ1-2; 7 bases map to TRBD1. J lost 6 bases, V lost 4 bases, and 11 bases had no gene match. The CDR3 is 15 amino acids. Germline CDR1 is SGHTA and CDR2 is FQGNSA. The CDR3 sequence: CASSYLLGQNDGYTF. The CDR3 nucleotides read TGTGCCAGCAGCTACCTCCTGGGACAGAACGATGGCTACACCTTC. The full variable domain, its missing parts supplied by reference TRBV7-2 and TRBJ1-2, is GAGVSQSPSNKVTEKGKDVELRCDPISGHTALYWYRQSLGQGLEFLIYFQGNSAPDKSGLPSDRFSAERTGGSVSTLTIQRTQQEDSAVYLCASSYLLGQNDGYTFGSGTRLTVV.

This clonotype has just one count. The germline gene is not matched at one end of the junction; a read error may be the cause. The rearrangement links TRBV12-3 or TRBV12-4 to TRBJ1-3; D might be TRBD1 (5 bases). CDR3 length: 18 residues. This CDR3 reads CASRQSTMRGGLGNTICF. CDR3 bases: TGTGCCAGCAGGCAATCGACAATGCGGGGGGGACTGGGAAACACCATATGTTTT.

DNA of the CDR3: TGCGCCAGCAGTCAGACAACACGCACTGAAGCTTTCTTT. Its translation: CASSQTTRTEAFF. J is TRBJ1-1 and V is TRBV5-1, with unresolved D. V lost 5 bases to trimming and J lost 4 bases, with 12 bases between them. This CDR3 is built from 13 residues. Germline CDR1 and CDR2: SGHRS and YFSETQ.

This clonotype has a count of ten or more. The chain recombines TRBV11-2 with TRBJ1-5; 11 positions match TRBD1. The ends lost 5 bases at V and 6 bases at J; junction bases unmatched: 6. Germline-derived CDR1 and CDR2 are SGHAT and FQNNGV. The CDR3 totals 15 residues. The chain's CDR3 is CASSPGQGAGQPQHF. For the CDR3, the DNA is TGTGCCAGCAGCCCAGGACAGGGGGCTGGTCAGCCCCAGCATTTT.

The chain carries TRBV18 and TRBJ1-1; 7 bases fit TRBD1. The V segment lost 4 bases and the J segment 2 bases; nucleotides outside the gene matches: 10. The CDR3 covers 16 residues. Germline lookup yields CDR1 KGHSH and CDR2 LQKENI. The CDR3 DNA sequence: TGTGCCAGCTCACGCGCGACAGGGCTTTTAAACACTGAAGCTTTCTTT. Translation gives CASSRATGLLNTEAFF.

This clonotype was seen ten or more times. The chain has TRBV12-3 or TRBV12-4 and TRBJ2-1, with TRBD1 matching 7 bases. The CDR3 contains 14 residues. The trim removed 5 bases at V and 5 bases at J, leaving 6 bases unmatched. The CDR3 DNA follows: TGTGCCAGCAGTAGGACAGGCCCACACAATGAGCAGTTCTTC. Translating gives CASSRTGPHNEQFF.

For this clonotype: Just one base apart from a much larger clone, this may be a read error. The genes are TRBV5-1 and TRBJ1-2; D ambiguous. The V gene's germline CDR1 is SGHRS and CDR2 YFSETQ. There are 13 residues in the CDR3. Between the trimmed V and J ends, which lost 0 bases and 10 bases, there was a span of 13 bases. For the CDR3, the DNA is TGCGCCAGCAGCTTGGGGAATCCCGATGACTACACCTTC. The encoded protein is CASSLGNPDDYTF. Complete variable domain (other parts from reference TRBV5-1 and TRBJ1-2): KAGVTQTPRYLIKTRGQQVTLSCSPISGHRSVSWYQQTPGQGLQFLFEYFSETQRNKGNFPGRFSGRQFSNSRSEMNVSTLELGDSALYLCASSLGNPDDYTFGSGTRLTVV.

The chain combines TRBV4-3 with TRBJ1-4, with 7 bases lining up with TRBD1. The V gene's germline CDR1 is LGHNA and CDR2 YSLEER. The V gene end was trimmed by 0 bases and the J gene end by 5 bases; junction bases not matched to a gene: 12. The CDR3 is 18 residues long. The chain's CDR3 is CASSQDPADSGGNEKLFF. The CDR3 region has the DNA TGCGCCAGCAGCCAAGATCCCGCCGACTCAGGGGGAAATGAAAAACTGTTTTTT.

This clonotype was seen more than once but under ten times. The rearrangement joins TRBV28 to TRBJ1-5, with D maybe TRBD1 (5 bases). Trimming shortened V by 3 bases and J by 6 bases, and 15 bases separated the two germline ends. CDR1 and CDR2 (germline): MDHEN, SYDVKM. The CDR3 runs to 15 residues. CDR3 residues: CASSFHDPGGQPQHF. CDR3 DNA: TGTGCCAGCAGTTTCCATGACCCGGGGGGTCAGCCCCAGCATTTT.

There are a few counts of this clonotype. Sequence at one end of the junction differs from germline and may be a read error. This chain's CDR3 is CASSLDPEAGNTEAFF. The CDR3 region has the DNA TGTGCCAGCAGCTTAGACCCTGAGGCGGGGAACACTGAAGCTTTCTTC. The genes are TRBV7-9 and TRBJ1-1; D not resolved. The CDR3 runs to 16 residues. Germline CDR1 SEHNR, CDR2 FQNEAQ (reference sequence).

The V and J genes are TRBV6-1 and TRBJ2-5; 10 nucleotides align to TRBD2. This CDR3 region has 14 residues. Per the germline V gene, CDR1 is MNHNS and CDR2 is SASEGT. The V and J ends lost 7 bases and 7 bases, in that order; junction bases with no gene match: 9. CDR3 protein: CASKPGLASRTQYF. CDR3 nucleotide sequence: TGTGCCAGCAAACCGGGACTAGCGAGCCGGACCCAGTACTTC.

This clonotype was seen a handful of times. This chain uses TRBV15 with TRBJ2-1, with D unclear. This CDR3 has 14 residues. The germline V gene encodes CDR1 LNHNV and CDR2 YYDKDF (reference sequence). Trimming took off 6 bases at V and 4 bases at J, with 13 bases between the two ends. CDR3 DNA: TGTGCCACCAGAGCTACAGCGATTTACAATGAGCAGTTCTTC. This codes for CATRATAIYNEQFF.

There are many counts of this clonotype. The chain has TRBV28 and TRBJ1-5, with no clear D. Per the germline V gene, CDR1 is MDHEN and CDR2 is SYDVKM. This CDR3 comprises 16 residues. V lost 5 bases, J lost 1 base, and 15 bases lay in between. CDR3 protein: CASSTPQRESNQPQHF. The CDR3 bases are TGTGCCAGCAGTACCCCTCAACGCGAGAGCAATCAGCCCCAGCATTTT.

V usage is TRBV27 and J usage is TRBJ2-7; 9 bases fit TRBD1. CDR3 length: 14 residues. CDR1 and CDR2 (germline): MNHEY, SMNVEV (reference sequence). Trimming took 8 bases from V and 2 from J; bases not matched to a gene: 7. CDR3 residues: CASLGNRGPYEQYF. The DNA of the CDR3 is TGTGCCAGCCTTGGGAACAGGGGGCCCTACGAGCAGTACTTC.

This clonotype came up a few times. The chain joins TRBV20-1 to TRBJ2-3, with a possible D match to TRBD2 (6 bases). Per the germline V gene, CDR1 is DFQATT and CDR2 is SNEGSKA (reference sequence). The CDR3 spans 15 residues. The V gene lost 0 bases and the J gene lost 2 bases, with 12 bases spanning the gap. CDR3 sequence: CSARDSRGHTDTQYF. The CDR3 DNA follows: TGCAGTGCTAGAGATTCGCGGGGCCACACAGATACGCAGTATTTT.

About this clonotype: A read error may be the cause here, since a much bigger clone is one base away. The CDR3 region has the DNA TGTGCCATCAGTACCTCCTTGGGGAGACAAGAGACCCAGTACTTC. Translated, it gives CAISTSLGRQETQYF. The rearrangement joins TRBV10-3 to TRBJ2-5; tentative D call: TRBD2 (5 bases). There are 15 residues in the CDR3. The germline CDR1 and CDR2 sequences are ENHRY and SYGVKD. V dropped 5 bases and J dropped 2 bases, with 15 bases sitting between them.

This clonotype was recorded at least ten times. The chain uses TRBV6-6 and TRBJ2-7; D unclear. The CDR3 runs to 15 residues. Germline loops: CDR1 MNHNY, CDR2 SVGAGI (reference sequence). V lost 2 bases and J lost 1, with 12 bases in between. The CDR3 reads CASSYLPDDSYEQYF. CDR3 in DNA: TGTGCCAGCAGTTACCTCCCGGATGATTCCTACGAGCAGTACTTC.

This clonotype was seen ten or more times. This chain uses TRBV29-1 with TRBJ1-1, with D possibly matching TRBD1 (5 bases). The V end lost 5 bases, the J end lost 3 bases, and 13 bases lay between the germline ends. The CDR3 length is 13 residues. Germline assignment: CDR1 SQVTM and CDR2 ANQGSEA. The CDR3 protein is CSVKPRRDTEAFF. In nucleotides, the CDR3 is TGCAGCGTTAAACCCCGCAGGGACACTGAAGCTTTCTTT.

This clonotype was seen many times. The chain employs TRBV7-2 and TRBJ2-2, with D tentatively TRBD2 (5 bases). The CDR3 extends over 13 amino acids. Germline CDR1 SGHTA, CDR2 FQGNSA. The V gene lost 6 bases and the J gene lost 6 bases, with 11 bases spanning the gap. The CDR3 nucleotides are TGTGCCAGCAGGTTCCCCGGGGCCGGGGAGCTGTTTTTT. Its protein is CASRFPGAGELFF.

The chain joins TRBV7-8 to TRBJ2-1; 14 bases align to TRBD2. CDR3 length equals 15 residues. The germline V gene encodes CDR1 SGHVS and CDR2 FQNEAQ. J lost 9 bases, V lost 6 bases, and 7 bases had no gene match. CDR3 nucleotides: TGTGCCAGCAGTCTGGGACTAGCGGGAGTTCCTGAGCAGTTCTTC. This sequence encodes CASSLGLAGVPEQFF. Drawing the rest from reference TRBV7-8 and TRBJ2-1, the complete variable domain is GAGVSQSPRYKVAKRGQDVALRCDPISGHVSLFWYQQALGQGPEFLTYFQNEAQLDKSGLPSDRFFAERPEGSVSTLKIQRTQQEDSAVYLCASSLGLAGVPEQFFGPGTRLTVL.

This clonotype was detected many times. The chain links TRBV2 to TRBJ1-2, with no clear D. The CDR3 has 12 amino acids. Germline CDR1 SNHLY, CDR2 FYNNEI. Trimming left V 1 base short and J 5 bases short, with 5 bases between. The CDR3 reads CASSEVAYGYTF. The CDR3 DNA sequence: TGTGCCAGCAGTGAAGTGGCGTATGGCTACACCTTC.

The V and J genes are TRBV30 and TRBJ1-4; D gene unclear. The germline V and J ends were trimmed by 0 bases and 0 bases, with 8 bases remaining between them. This CDR3 is built from 15 residues. Per germline, CDR1 GTSNPN and CDR2 SVGIG (reference sequence). The CDR3 protein is CAWSVRRATNEKLFF. In nucleotides, the CDR3 is TGTGCCTGGAGTGTACGTCGTGCAACTAATGAAAAACTGTTTTTT.